The T cell receptor beta chain described here comes from a study of blood T cell repertoires in COVID-19. Study at large: The origin of the acute and convalescent COVID-19 samples was the United States, Italy and Spain. T cells, B-cell-depleted T cells, or PBMCs provided the cDNA or gDNA that served as material.

Only in-frame clones appear in the TCRdb table, and some are missing; sequencing was by immunoSEQ multiplex PCR. The repertoire has 200,000 to 300,000 clones, 84% of them found once; the top ten carry under 5%. There are 14 residues in the CDR3. V dropped 4 bases and J dropped 0 bases, with 10 bases sitting between them. The germline V gene has CDR1 SGDLS and CDR2 YYNGEE. Sequencing was carried out using peripheral blood. V is TRBV9 and J is TRBJ1-1; no clear D gene. This clonotype was sampled from a man aged 45 to 65 with acute or convalescent COVID-19. CDR3 DNA: TGTGCCAGCAGCCCTCACAGAATGAACACTGAAGCTTTCTTT. This sequence encodes CASSPHRMNTEAFF. Full variable domain (rest looked up from reference TRBV9 and TRBJ1-1): DSGVTQTPKHLITATGQRVTLRCSPRSGDLSVYWYQQSLDQGLQFLIQYYNGEERAKGNILERFSAQQFPDLHSELNLSSLELGDSALYFCASSPHRMNTEAFFGQGTRLTVV.